The TCR beta chain described here comes from a study of cytomegalovirus exposure and HLA in healthy donors. Study at large: Earlier findings included 90 million to 120 million unique TCR beta sequences obtained from about 180 million T cells. Drawn from HLA-typed donors, approximately 86 million unique TCRs were held in an early data release.

This PCR relied on a set of 60 Vbeta primers and 13 Jbeta primers. Profiled with immunoSEQ multiplex PCR; TCRdb holds only in-frame clones, not every one. The sample has about 160,000 clones, about three quarters seen once. On this clone: Its antigen is unidentified.

Study observations and caveats: Roughly uniform depth of sequencing across donors was assumed in presence/absence analyses. As a later analysis showed, several of the most significant clusters appeared to be linked to common viral pathogens.

CDR3 size: 16 residues. V lost 0 bases and J 4 bases, leaving 13 bases between the germline ends. The germline V gene encodes CDR1 MGHRA and CDR2 YSYEKL. The sequenced sample was PBMCs. This receptor was identified in a woman aged 50 to 65 in good health and CMV-seropositive. The chain employs TRBV4-1 and TRBJ2-1; D might be TRBD1 (5 bases). The CDR3 sequence is CASSQDKQGRYNEQFF. CDR3 in DNA: TGCGCCAGCAGCCAAGATAAGCAGGGAAGGTACAATGAGCAGTTCTTC.